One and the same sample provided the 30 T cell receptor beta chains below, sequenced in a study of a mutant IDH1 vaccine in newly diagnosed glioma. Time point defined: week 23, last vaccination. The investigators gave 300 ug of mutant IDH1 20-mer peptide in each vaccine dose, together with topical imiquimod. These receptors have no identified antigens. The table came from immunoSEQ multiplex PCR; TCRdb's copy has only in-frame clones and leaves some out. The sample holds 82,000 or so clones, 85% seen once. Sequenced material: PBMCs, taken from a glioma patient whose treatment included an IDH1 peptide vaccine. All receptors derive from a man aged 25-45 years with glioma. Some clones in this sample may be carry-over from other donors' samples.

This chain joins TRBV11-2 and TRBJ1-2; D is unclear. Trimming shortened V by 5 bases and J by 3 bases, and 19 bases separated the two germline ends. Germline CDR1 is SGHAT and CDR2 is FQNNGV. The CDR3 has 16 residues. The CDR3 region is CASSPRHPGYYYGYTF. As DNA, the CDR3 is TGTGCCAGCAGCCCTCGCCATCCCGGGTATTACTATGGCTACACCTTC.

The CDR3 DNA follows: TGTGCCAGCAGTTACTCGGAGGGAAACACTGAAGCTTTCTTT. This sequence encodes CASSYSEGNTEAFF. V and J are TRBV6-6 and TRBJ1-1; D unresolved. The CDR3 has 14 amino acids. Germline assignment: CDR1 MNHNY and CDR2 SVGAGI (reference sequence). V was pared by 0 bases and J by 2 bases, with 7 bases between.

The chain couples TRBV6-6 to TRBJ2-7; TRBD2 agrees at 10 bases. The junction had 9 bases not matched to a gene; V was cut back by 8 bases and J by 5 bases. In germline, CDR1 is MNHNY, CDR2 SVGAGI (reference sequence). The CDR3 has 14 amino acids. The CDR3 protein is CASGTTSGEHEQYF. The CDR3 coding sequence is TGTGCCAGCGGTACAACTAGCGGGGAGCACGAGCAGTACTTC.

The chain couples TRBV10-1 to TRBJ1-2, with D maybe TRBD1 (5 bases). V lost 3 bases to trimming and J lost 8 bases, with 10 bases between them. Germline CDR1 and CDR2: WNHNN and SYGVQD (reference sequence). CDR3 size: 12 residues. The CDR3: CASSDDSRGYTF. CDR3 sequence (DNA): TGCGCCAGCAGTGATGACAGCAGGGGCTACACCTTC.

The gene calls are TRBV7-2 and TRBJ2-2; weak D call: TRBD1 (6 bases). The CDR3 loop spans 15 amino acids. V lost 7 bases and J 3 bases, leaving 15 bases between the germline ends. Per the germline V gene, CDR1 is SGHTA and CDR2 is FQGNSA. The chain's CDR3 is CASTPRTVHTGELFF. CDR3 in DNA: TGTGCCAGCACCCCGCGGACAGTACACACCGGGGAGCTGTTTTTT.

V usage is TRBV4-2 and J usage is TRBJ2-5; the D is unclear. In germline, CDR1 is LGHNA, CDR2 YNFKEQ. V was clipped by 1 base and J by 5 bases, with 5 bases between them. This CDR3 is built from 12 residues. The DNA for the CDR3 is TGTGCCAGCAGCCAAGTAGAGGAGACCCAGTACTTC. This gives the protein CASSQVEETQYF.

DNA of the CDR3: TGTGCCAGTAGTGTGGACAGAGACTCCTACAATGAGCAGTTCTTC. It is translated as CASSVDRDSYNEQFF. The V call is TRBV19, the J call TRBJ2-1; D might be TRBD1 (6 bases). This CDR3 spans 15 amino acids. V lost 5 bases, J lost 0 bases, and 11 bases lay in between. Germline V gene sequence: CDR1 LNHDA, CDR2 SQIVND (reference sequence).

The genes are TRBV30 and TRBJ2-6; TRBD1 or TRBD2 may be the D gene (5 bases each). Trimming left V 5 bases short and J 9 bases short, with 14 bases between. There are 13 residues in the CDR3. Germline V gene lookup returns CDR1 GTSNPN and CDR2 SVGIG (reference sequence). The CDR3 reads CAWSGTTHNVLTF. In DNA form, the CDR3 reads TGTGCCTGGTCCGGGACCACCCACAACGTCCTGACTTTC.

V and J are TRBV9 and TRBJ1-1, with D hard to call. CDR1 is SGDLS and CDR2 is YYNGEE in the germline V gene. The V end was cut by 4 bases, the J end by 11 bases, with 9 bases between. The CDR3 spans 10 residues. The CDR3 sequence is CASSSGSAFF. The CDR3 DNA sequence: TGTGCCAGCAGCTCAGGAAGCGCTTTCTTT. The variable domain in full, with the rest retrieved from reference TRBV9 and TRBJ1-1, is DSGVTQTPKHLITATGQRVTLRCSPRSGDLSVYWYQQSLDQGLQFLIQYYNGEERAKGNILERFSAQQFPDLHSELNLSSLELGDSALYFCASSSGSAFFGQGTRLTVV.

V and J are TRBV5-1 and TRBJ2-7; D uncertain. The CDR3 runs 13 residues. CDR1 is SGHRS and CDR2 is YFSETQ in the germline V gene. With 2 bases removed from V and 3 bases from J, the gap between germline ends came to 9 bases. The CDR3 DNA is TGCGCCAGCAGCTTAGACTTGGGCTACGAGCAGTACTTC. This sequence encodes CASSLDLGYEQYF.

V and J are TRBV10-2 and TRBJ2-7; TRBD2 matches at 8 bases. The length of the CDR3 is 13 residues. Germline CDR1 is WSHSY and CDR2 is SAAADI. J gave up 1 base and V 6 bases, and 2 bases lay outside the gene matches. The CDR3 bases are TGCGCCAGCAGAACTAGCGGATCCTACGAGCAGTACTTC. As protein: CASRTSGSYEQYF.

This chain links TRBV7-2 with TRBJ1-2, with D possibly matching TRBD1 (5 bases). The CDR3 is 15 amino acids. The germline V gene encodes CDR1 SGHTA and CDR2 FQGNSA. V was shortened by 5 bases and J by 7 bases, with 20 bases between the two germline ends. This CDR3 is CASSPGPLLGFGYTF. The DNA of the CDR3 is TGTGCCAGCAGCCCGGGACCTCTCCTCGGTTTTGGCTACACCTTC. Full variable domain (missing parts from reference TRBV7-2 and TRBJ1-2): GAGVSQSPSNKVTEKGKDVELRCDPISGHTALYWYRQSLGQGLEFLIYFQGNSAPDKSGLPSDRFSAERTGGSVSTLTIQRTQQEDSAVYLCASSPGPLLGFGYTFGSGTRLTVV.

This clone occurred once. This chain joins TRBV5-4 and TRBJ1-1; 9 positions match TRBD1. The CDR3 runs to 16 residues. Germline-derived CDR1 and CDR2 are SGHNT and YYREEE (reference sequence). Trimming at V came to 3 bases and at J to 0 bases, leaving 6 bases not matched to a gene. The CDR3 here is CASSSGGTGMNTEAFF. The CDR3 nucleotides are TGTGCCAGCAGCTCGGGGGGGACAGGGATGAACACTGAAGCTTTCTTT.

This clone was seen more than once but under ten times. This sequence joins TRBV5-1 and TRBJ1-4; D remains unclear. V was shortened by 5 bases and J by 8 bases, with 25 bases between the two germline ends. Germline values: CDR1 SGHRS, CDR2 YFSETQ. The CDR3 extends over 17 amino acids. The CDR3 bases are TGCGCCAGCAGTCGTTTACGCGGGGAGCCGGGAAGAGAAAAACTGTTTTTT. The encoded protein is CASSRLRGEPGREKLFF.

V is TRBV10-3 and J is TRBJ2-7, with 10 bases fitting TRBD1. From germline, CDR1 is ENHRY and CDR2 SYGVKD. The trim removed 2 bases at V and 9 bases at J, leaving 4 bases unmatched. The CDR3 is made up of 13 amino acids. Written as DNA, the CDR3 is TGTGCCATCAGTGAGAACCGGGACAGGGGGCAGTACTTC. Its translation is CAISENRDRGQYF.

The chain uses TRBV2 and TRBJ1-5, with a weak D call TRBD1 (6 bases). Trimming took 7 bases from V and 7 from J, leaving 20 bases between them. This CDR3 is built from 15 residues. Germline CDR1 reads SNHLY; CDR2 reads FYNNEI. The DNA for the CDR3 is TGTGCCAGCACTTTAAGGGGGGGGGCAAGGCAGCCCCAGCATTTT. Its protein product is CASTLRGGARQPQHF.

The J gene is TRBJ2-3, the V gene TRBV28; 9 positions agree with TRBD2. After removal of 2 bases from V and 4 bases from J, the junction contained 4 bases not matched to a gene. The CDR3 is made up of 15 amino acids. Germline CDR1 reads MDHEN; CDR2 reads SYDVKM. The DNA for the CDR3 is TGTGCCAGCAGTTTAGTGTCTAGCGGGGCAGATACGCAGTATTTT. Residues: CASSLVSSGADTQYF.

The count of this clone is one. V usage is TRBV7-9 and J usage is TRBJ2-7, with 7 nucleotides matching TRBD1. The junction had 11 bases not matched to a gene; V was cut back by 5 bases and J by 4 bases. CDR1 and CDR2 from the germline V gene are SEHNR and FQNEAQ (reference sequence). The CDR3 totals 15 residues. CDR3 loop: CASSISGTALYEQYF. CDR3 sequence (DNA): TGTGCCAGCAGCATATCCGGGACAGCTCTTTACGAGCAGTACTTC.

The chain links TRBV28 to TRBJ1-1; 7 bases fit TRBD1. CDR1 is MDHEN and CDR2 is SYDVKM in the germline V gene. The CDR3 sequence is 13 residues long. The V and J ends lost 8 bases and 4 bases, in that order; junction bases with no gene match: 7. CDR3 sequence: CASGEGAGTEAFF. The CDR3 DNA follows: TGTGCCAGCGGCGAGGGGGCTGGCACTGAAGCTTTCTTT. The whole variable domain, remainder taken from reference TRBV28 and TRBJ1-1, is DVKVTQSSRYLVKRTGEKVFLECVQDMDHENMFWYRQDPGLGLRLIYFSYDVKMKEKGDIPEGYSVSREKKERFSLILESASTNQTSMYLCASGEGAGTEAFFGQGTRLTVV.

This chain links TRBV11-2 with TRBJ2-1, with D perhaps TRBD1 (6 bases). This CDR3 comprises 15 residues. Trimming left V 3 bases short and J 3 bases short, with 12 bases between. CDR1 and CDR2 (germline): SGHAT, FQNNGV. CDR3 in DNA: TGTGCCAGCAGCTTCCGGGACACTATCTACAATGAGCAGTTCTTC. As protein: CASSFRDTIYNEQFF.

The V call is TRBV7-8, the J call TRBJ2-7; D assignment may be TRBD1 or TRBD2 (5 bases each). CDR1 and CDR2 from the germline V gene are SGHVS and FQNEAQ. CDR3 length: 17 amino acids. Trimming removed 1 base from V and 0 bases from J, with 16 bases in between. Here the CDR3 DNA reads TGTGCCAGCAGCTTAGGCGTCGGGGCGGCCTACTCCTACGAGCAGTACTTC. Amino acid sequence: CASSLGVGAAYSYEQYF.

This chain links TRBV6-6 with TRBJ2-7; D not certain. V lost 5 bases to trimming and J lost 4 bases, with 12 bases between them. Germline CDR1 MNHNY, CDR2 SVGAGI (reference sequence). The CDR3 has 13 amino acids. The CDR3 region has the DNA TGTGCCAGCAGTCCCAACCCCAGGTACGAGCAGTACTTC. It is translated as CASSPNPRYEQYF.

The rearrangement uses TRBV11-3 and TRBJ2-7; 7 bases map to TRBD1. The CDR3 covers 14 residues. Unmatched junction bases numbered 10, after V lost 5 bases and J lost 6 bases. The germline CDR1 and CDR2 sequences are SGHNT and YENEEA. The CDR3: CASSPRQGVGEQYF. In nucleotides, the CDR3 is TGTGCCAGCAGCCCTAGACAGGGAGTGGGCGAGCAGTACTTC.

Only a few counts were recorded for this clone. The CDR3, as DNA: TGTGCCAGCAGCTTCCGGACAGCGGCTGGAAACACCATATATTTT. This codes for CASSFRTAAGNTIYF. V usage is TRBV7-9 and J usage is TRBJ1-3; TRBD1 is a possible D gene (6 bases). Germline CDR1 and CDR2: SEHNR and FQNEAQ (reference sequence). The CDR3 totals 15 residues. Trimming shortened V by 3 bases and J by 2 bases, and 11 bases separated the two germline ends. Full variable domain (missing parts from reference TRBV7-9 and TRBJ1-3): DTGVSQNPRHKITKRGQNVTFRCDPISEHNRLYWYRQTLGQGPEFLTYFQNEAQLEKSRLLSDRFSAERPKGSFSTLEIQRTEQGDSAMYLCASSFRTAAGNTIYFGEGSWLTVV.

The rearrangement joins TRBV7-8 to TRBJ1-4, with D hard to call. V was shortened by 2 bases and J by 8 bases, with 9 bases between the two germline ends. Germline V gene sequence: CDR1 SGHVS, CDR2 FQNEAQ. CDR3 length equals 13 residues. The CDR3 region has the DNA TGTGCCAGCAGCTTACAATTAAACGAAAAACTGTTTTTT. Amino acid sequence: CASSLQLNEKLFF.

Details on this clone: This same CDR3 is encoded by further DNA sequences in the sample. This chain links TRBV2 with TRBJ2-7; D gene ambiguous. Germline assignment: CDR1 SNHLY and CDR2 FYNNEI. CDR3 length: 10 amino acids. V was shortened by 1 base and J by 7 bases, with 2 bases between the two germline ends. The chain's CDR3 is CASSEGEQYF. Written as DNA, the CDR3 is TGTGCCAGCAGTGAAGGGGAGCAGTACTTC.

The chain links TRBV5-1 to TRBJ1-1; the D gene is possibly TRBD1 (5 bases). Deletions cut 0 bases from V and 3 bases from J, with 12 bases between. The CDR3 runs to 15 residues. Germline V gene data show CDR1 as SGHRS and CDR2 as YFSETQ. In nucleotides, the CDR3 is TGCGCCAGCAGCTTGGTGGGGCCCGCGGACACTGAAGCTTTCTTT. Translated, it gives CASSLVGPADTEAFF.

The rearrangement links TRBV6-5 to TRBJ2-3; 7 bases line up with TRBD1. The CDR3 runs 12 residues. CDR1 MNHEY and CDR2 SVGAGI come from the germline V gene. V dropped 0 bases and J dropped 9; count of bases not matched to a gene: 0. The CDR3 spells CASSYSGQTQYF. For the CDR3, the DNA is TGTGCCAGCAGTTACTCGGGACAGACGCAGTATTTT.

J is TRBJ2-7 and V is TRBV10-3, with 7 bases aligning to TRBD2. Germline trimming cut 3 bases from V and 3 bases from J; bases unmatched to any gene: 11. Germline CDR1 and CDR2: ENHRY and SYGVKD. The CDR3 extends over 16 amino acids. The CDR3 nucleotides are TGTGCCATCAGTGACCCTCCACCGGGACTAAACTACGAGCAGTACTTC. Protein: CAISDPPPGLNYEQYF.

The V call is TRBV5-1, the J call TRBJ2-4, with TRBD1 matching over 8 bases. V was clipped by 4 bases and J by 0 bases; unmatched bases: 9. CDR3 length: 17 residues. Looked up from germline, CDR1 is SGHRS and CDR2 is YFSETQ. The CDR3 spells CASSPGQGRGAKNIQYF. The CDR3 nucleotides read TGCGCCAGCAGCCCAGGACAGGGAAGGGGAGCCAAAAACATTCAGTACTTC. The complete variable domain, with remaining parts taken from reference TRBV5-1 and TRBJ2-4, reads KAGVTQTPRYLIKTRGQQVTLSCSPISGHRSVSWYQQTPGQGLQFLFEYFSETQRNKGNFPGRFSGRQFSNSRSEMNVSTLELGDSALYLCASSPGQGRGAKNIQYFGAGTRLSVL.